These 17 T cell receptor beta chains originate from one sample sequenced in a study of CD8+CD57+ T cells in acquired aplastic anemia. Both TCR beta VDJ combination and CDR3 sequence profiling were carried out. Genomic DNA was the template for this profiling. TCRdb re-analysed the reads in MiXCR, keeping a single row per CDR3 protein. The data contain about 190,000 distinct CDR3 sequences, 64% of them seen just once; the ten biggest clones take up about half. Specimen: sorted CD4+, CD8+, or CD8+CD57+ T cells (not recorded which) from PBMCs. The receptors stem from a human donor with severe aplastic anemia or a healthy control (not recorded which).

In the case of this clonotype: The junction departs from the called germline gene at one end, perhaps through a read error. This sequence joins TRBV7-7 and TRBJ2-5; D unresolved. The CDR3 is 14 residues long. Germline V gene sequence: CDR1 SSHAT, CDR2 FNYEAQ (reference sequence). CDR3 in DNA: TGTGCTAGCAGCGACGGGTCCGGTGGAGAGACCCAGTACTTC. It encodes CASSDGSGGETQYF.

This rearrangement joins TRBV24-1 to TRBJ2-2; D possibly uses TRBD1 or TRBD2 (5 bases each). CDR1 and CDR2 (germline): KGHDR, SFDVKD. The CDR3 runs 15 residues. V was cut by 6 bases and J by 2 bases, with 12 bases left in between. As DNA, the CDR3 is TGTGCCACCAGTCGGGTTGGGGGAAACACCGGGGAGCTGTTTTTT. Protein sequence: CATSRVGGNTGELFF.

The chain couples TRBV29-1 to TRBJ1-2; 9 bases agree with TRBD1. CDR3 length: 15 amino acids. J was trimmed by 0 bases and V by 1 base; bases with no gene match: 3. Germline values: CDR1 SQVTM, CDR2 ANQGSEA. The DNA of the CDR3 is TGCAGCGTTGAAGGGGGGACAGGGTCTAACTATGGCTACACCTTC. It is translated as CSVEGGTGSNYGYTF.

This clonotype was recorded at least ten times. As DNA, the CDR3 is TGTGCCAGCAGCGGGCACCGACAGCCTTATAATTCACCCCTCCACTTT. Its protein is CASSGHRQPYNSPLHF. The V and J genes are TRBV9 and TRBJ1-6; a weak D match, TRBD1 (5 bases). Germline CDR1 reads SGDLS; CDR2 reads YYNGEE. Trimming cost V 3 bases and J 4 bases, with 14 bases left between them. The CDR3 extends over 16 amino acids.

This clonotype came up many times. The gene calls are TRBV12-3 or TRBV12-4 and TRBJ2-1, with 7 bases matching TRBD2. This CDR3 is 14 amino acids long. With 5 bases clipped from V and 4 bases from J, the junction kept 5 bases outside the gene matches. CDR3 sequence reads: CASSPSGGYNEQFF. Here the CDR3 DNA reads TGTGCCAGCAGTCCATCCGGGGGGTACAATGAGCAGTTCTTC.

This chain joins TRBV7-9 and TRBJ1-2, with 10 bases that match TRBD1. Losses at the gene ends were 0 bases for V and 3 bases for J; bases not matched to a gene: 1. Germline V gene data show CDR1 as SEHNR and CDR2 as FQNEAQ (reference sequence). The CDR3 totals 15 residues. The CDR3 DNA is TGTGCCAGCAGCTTAGCGGGACAGGGGTACTATGGCTACACCTTC. Its protein product is CASSLAGQGYYGYTF.

The V call is TRBV12-3 or TRBV12-4, the J call TRBJ1-3; no definite D call. V shed 6 bases and J shed 0 bases, with 15 bases lying between them. CDR3 length: 16 residues. CDR3 loop: CASSLGLMSSGNTIYF. For the CDR3, the DNA is TGTGCCAGCAGCCTCGGACTGATGAGCTCTGGAAACACCATATATTTT.

This clonotype appeared many times. The chain employs TRBV7-9 and TRBJ1-2; D possibly corresponds to TRBD1 (5 bases). Looked up from germline, CDR1 is SEHNR and CDR2 is FQNEAQ (reference sequence). CDR3 length: 15 residues. Trimming shortened V by 5 bases and J by 4 bases, and 17 bases separated the two germline ends. The CDR3 reads CASSMGGGELYGYTF. CDR3 nucleotide sequence: TGTGCCAGCAGCATGGGGGGGGGGGAGCTCTATGGCTACACCTTC. The full variable domain, its missing parts supplied by reference TRBV7-9 and TRBJ1-2, is DTGVSQNPRHKITKRGQNVTFRCDPISEHNRLYWYRQTLGQGPEFLTYFQNEAQLEKSRLLSDRFSAERPKGSFSTLEIQRTEQGDSAMYLCASSMGGGELYGYTFGSGTRLTVV.

This clonotype was recorded many times. This chain links TRBV29-1 with TRBJ1-2, with a weak D call TRBD1 (5 bases). Trimming stripped 5 bases from V and 4 bases from J, with 11 bases between. CDR3 length: 12 amino acids. Germline lookup yields CDR1 SQVTM and CDR2 ANQGSEA. CDR3 in DNA: TGCAGCGTTTTTCGGGGGAGCTATGGCTACACCTTC. Translating gives CSVFRGSYGYTF.

The rearrangement links TRBV7-8 to TRBJ2-7; 7 positions match TRBD1. V dropped 5 bases and J dropped 0; count of bases not matched to a gene: 7. Germline values: CDR1 SGHVS, CDR2 FQNEAQ. The CDR3 is made up of 15 amino acids. The CDR3 DNA follows: TGTGCCAGCAGCCTAAGGGGGCTACGCTCCTACGAGCAGTACTTC. Amino acid sequence: CASSLRGLRSYEQYF.

The chain combines TRBV7-2 with TRBJ2-6; possible D gene TRBD2, 6 bases. The CDR3 sequence is 16 residues long. The V end lost 1 base, the J end lost 3 bases, and 10 bases lay between the germline ends. Germline-derived CDR1 and CDR2 are SGHTA and FQGNSA. CDR3 sequence (DNA): TGTGCCAGCAGCTTAGGCCGGGGGAATGGGGCCAACGTCCTGACTTTC. Its translation: CASSLGRGNGANVLTF.

This sequence joins TRBV19 and TRBJ1-3; D possibly corresponds to TRBD1 (5 bases). Per germline, CDR1 LNHDA and CDR2 SQIVND (reference sequence). The V and J ends lost 2 bases and 2 bases respectively, with 13 bases between them. The CDR3 consists of 16 residues. CDR3 loop: CASSIPDSRAGNTIYF. The CDR3, as DNA: TGTGCCAGTAGTATACCCGACAGCAGGGCTGGAAACACCATATATTTT.

The rearrangement uses TRBV7-2 and TRBJ2-7; D possibly corresponds to TRBD1 (6 bases). CDR3 length equals 14 residues. Trimming shortened V by 1 base and J by 3 bases, and 10 bases separated the two germline ends. Germline V gene data show CDR1 as SGHTA and CDR2 as FQGNSA. This CDR3 is CASSLGPQGYEQYF. The CDR3 bases are TGTGCCAGCAGCTTAGGTCCACAGGGCTACGAGCAGTACTTC.

The genes are TRBV12-3 or TRBV12-4 and TRBJ1-2; D is uncertain. This CDR3 has 15 amino acids. Trimming removed 2 bases at V and 2 bases at J, with 12 bases between. DNA of the CDR3: TGTGCCAGCAGTTTATCTGGGGTGAGAAACTATGGCTACACCTTC. It specifies CASSLSGVRNYGYTF.

Notes on this clonotype: A junction end diverges from the germline sequence, so it may reflect a read error. CDR3 coding DNA: TGTGCCATCAGTGGAGACGGTGACTACGAGCCGTACTTC. It is translated as CAISGDGDYEPYF. V usage is TRBV10-3 and J usage is TRBJ2-7, with D perhaps TRBD2 (5 bases). Per germline, CDR1 ENHRY and CDR2 SYGVKD. The CDR3 has 13 residues.

As to this clonotype: This could be a read error, since a much larger clone is one nucleotide away. No conserved phenylalanine or tryptophan ends this CDR3, so it is likely a read error. The chain recombines TRBV25-1 with TRBJ2-7; TRBD1 matches 7 bases. The CDR3 runs 15 residues. V lost 5 bases, J lost 1 base, and 8 bases stayed unmatched. Germline CDR1 is MGHDK and CDR2 is SYGVNS. CDR3 sequence: CASSPGQLASYEQYY. DNA of the CDR3: TGTGCCAGCAGTCCGGGACAGCTGGCGTCCTACGAGCAGTACTAC.

The V gene is TRBV5-1, the J gene TRBJ2-7; D is perhaps TRBD1 (6 bases). TRBJ2-5 explains the end of the DNA better; the J call may be wrong. The CDR3 extends over 14 amino acids. From germline, CDR1 is SGHRS and CDR2 YFSETQ. The CDR3, as DNA: TGCGCCAGCAGCCTCGGACAGTCCCAAGAGACCCAGTACTTC. This translates into CASSLGQSQETQYF.